The TCR beta chain under discussion was sequenced for a study of blood T cells in healthy people across ages. Germline trimming cut 8 bases from V and 2 bases from J; bases unmatched to any gene: 11. This CDR3 has 15 amino acids. Per the germline V gene, CDR1 is SEHNR and CDR2 is FQNEAQ (reference sequence). For the second PCR, which ran for about 6 to 11 cycles, a sample-barcoded 5' primer and a J-beta primer mix were used. Each cDNA was tagged by a template-switch adaptor containing 12 random nucleotides. TCRdb reprocessed the 5' RACE reads via MiXCR and lists one record per CDR3 protein. This sample has around 1.7 million distinct CDR3 sequences, with approximately 28% found just once.

This TCR derives from a woman aged 30 to 39 in good health. Sequenced material: blood. The chain couples TRBV7-9 to TRBJ1-2, with 7 bases matching TRBD1. The CDR3 reads CASLGGDRANYGYTF. The CDR3 nucleotides read TGTGCCAGCTTGGGAGGAGACAGGGCGAACTATGGCTACACCTTC.